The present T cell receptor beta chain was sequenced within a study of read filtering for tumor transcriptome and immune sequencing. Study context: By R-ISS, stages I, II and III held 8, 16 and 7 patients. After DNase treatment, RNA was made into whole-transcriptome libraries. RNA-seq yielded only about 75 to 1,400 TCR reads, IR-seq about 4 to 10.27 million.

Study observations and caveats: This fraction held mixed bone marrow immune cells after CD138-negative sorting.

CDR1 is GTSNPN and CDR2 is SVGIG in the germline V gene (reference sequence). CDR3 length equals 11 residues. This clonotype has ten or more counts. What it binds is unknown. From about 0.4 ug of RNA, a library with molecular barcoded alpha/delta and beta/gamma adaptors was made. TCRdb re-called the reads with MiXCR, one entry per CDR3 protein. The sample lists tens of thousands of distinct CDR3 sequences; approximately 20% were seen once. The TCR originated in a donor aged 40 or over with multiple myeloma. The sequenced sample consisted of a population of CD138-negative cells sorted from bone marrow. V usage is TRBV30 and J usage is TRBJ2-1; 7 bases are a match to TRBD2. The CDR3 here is CALSGLDEQFF. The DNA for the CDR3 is TGTGCTCTTAGCGGGCTGGATGAGCAGTTCTTC.